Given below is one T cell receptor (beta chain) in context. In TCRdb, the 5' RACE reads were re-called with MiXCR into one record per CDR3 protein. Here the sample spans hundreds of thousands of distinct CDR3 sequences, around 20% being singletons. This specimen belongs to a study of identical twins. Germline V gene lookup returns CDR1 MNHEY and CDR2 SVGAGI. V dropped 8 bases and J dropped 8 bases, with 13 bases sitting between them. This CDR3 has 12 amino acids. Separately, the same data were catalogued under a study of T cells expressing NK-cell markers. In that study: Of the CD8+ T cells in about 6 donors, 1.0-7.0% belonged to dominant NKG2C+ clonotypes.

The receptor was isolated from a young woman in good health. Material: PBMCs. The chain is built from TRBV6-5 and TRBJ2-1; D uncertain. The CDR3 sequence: CASRGRGYEQFF. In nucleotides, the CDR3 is TGTGCCAGCCGCGGTAGAGGATATGAGCAGTTCTTC.